This T cell receptor beta chain was captured in a study of PD-1 blockade in mismatch repair-deficient tumors. Study as a whole: Patients had approximately 13 mismatch repair-deficient cancer types, all previously treated and progressing. Study-wide results and limits: Tumor-resident clones, often absent from pretreatment blood, expanded after pembrolizumab and then contracted.

PCR or immunohistochemistry showed mismatch repair deficiency in every enrolled patient. TCR sequencing covered a few patients who responded to pembrolizumab. TCRdb keeps only in-frame clones here, not all; method: immunoSEQ multiplex PCR. The table records roughly 79,000 clones, approximately 81% of them present only once. For this clone: The antigen remains undetermined.

The V segment lost 7 bases and the J segment 5 bases; nucleotides outside the gene matches: 10. Germline assignment: CDR1 SEHNR and CDR2 FQNEAQ (reference sequence). The CDR3 totals 15 residues. The rearrangement uses TRBV7-9 and TRBJ2-3; 9 bases map to TRBD2. This receptor was taken from an adult with mismatch repair-deficient cancer. Here the sequenced sample was peripheral blood, taken 44 weeks after starting pembrolizumab. CDR3 nucleotides: TGTGCCAGCACCAGAGGGGCGGGAGGGATAGATACGCAGTATTTT. Amino acids: CASTRGAGGIDTQYF.